The present T cell receptor (beta chain) was sequenced within a study of T cell responses to AZD1222 COVID-19 vaccine. Broader study findings: Dominant at 160-218 and 743-854, vaccine-associated CD4 TCRs also spanned spike. It was only 6 or 7 AZD1222 recipients who were seropositive at baseline.

Concerning this clone itself: Its specificity is unknown.

This CDR3 is 13 amino acids long. Germline V lookup: CDR1 MNHEY, CDR2 SVGAGI. J lost 7 bases, V lost 8 bases, and 7 bases had no gene match. Some clones are missing from TCRdb's copy, which holds only in-frame ones; the method was immunoSEQ multiplex PCR. The sample includes 150,000 to 200,000 clones, approximately 95% of them seen just once. This material consisted of peripheral blood, taken 28 days after the second AZD1222 dose. The V call is TRBV6-5, the J call TRBJ2-1; TRBD2 matches at 8 bases. The TCR sequence derives from an adult who received the AZD1222 COVID-19 vaccine. The CDR3 sequence: CASAGGIWNEQFF. The CDR3 DNA sequence: TGTGCCAGCGCGGGGGGTATTTGGAATGAGCAGTTCTTC.